This passage covers 2 T cell receptor beta chains from one sample sequenced in a study of regulatory T cells in long-lasting Graves disease. This sample's time point: persistent/refractory GD, antithyroid drugs over 5 years with positive TRAb. Isolated PBMC RNA provided the starting material for the TCR library. Libraries of TCR beta came from iRepertoire HTBI primers plus Arm-PCR of CDR3 regions. TCRdb re-derived calls from the multiplex PCR reads in MiXCR, one entry per CDR3 protein. The profile shows about 470,000 distinct CDR3 sequences, less than 25% of them singletons. Sequencing was performed on peripheral blood mononuclear cells (PBMCs), taken when the disease was refractory, from a patient treated with antithyroid drugs. The receptor set was obtained from a female donor with Graves disease.

The CDR3, as DNA: TGTGCCAGCAGCTTCGGTCTCCACGAGCAGTACTTC. This encodes CASSFGLHEQYF. The chain carries TRBV7-3 and TRBJ2-7; the D is unclear. CDR1 and CDR2 from the germline V gene are SGHTA and FQGTGA. The CDR3 spans 12 residues. The V end lost 3 bases, the J end lost 5 bases, and 8 bases lay between the germline ends.

This clonotype appeared a few times. The chain employs TRBV6-2 or TRBV6-3 and TRBJ2-3; 13 nucleotides line up with TRBD2. Germline loops: CDR1 MNHEY, CDR2 SVGEGT. The V segment lost 7 bases and the J segment 2 bases; nucleotides outside the gene matches: 3. This CDR3 spans 15 amino acids. The CDR3 nucleotides are TGTGCCAGCAATGGACTAGCGGGAGACACAGATACGCAGTATTTT. Translated, it gives CASNGLAGDTDTQYF.